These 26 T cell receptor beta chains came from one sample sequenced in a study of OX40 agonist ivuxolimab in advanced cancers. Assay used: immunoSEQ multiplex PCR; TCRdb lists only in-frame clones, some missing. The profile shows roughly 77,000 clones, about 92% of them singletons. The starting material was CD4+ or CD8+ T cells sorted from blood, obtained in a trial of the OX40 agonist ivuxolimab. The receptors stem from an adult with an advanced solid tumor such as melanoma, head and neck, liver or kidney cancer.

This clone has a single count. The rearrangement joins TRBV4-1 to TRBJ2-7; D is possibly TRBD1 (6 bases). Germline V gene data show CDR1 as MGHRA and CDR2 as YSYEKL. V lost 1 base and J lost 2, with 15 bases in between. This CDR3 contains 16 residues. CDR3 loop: CASSQGGDRSTYEQYF. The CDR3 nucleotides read TGCGCCAGCAGCCAAGGAGGCGACAGGTCAACCTACGAGCAGTACTTC.

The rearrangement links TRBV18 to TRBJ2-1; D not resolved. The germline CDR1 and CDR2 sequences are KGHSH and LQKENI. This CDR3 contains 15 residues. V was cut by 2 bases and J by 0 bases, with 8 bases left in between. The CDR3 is CASSPVRSSYNEQFF. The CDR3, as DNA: TGTGCCAGCTCACCAGTCAGGAGCTCCTACAATGAGCAGTTCTTC.

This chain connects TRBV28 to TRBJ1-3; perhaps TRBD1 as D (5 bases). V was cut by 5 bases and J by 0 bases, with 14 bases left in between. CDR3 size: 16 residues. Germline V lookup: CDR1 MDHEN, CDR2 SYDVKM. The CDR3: CASSSLGTYSGNTIYF. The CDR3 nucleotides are TGTGCCAGCAGTAGCCTAGGGACCTACTCTGGAAACACCATATATTTT.

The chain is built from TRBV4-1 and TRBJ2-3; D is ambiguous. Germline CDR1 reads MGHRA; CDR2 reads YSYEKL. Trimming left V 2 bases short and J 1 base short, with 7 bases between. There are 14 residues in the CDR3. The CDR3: CASSQYRGTDTQYF. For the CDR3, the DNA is TGCGCCAGCAGCCAATATAGGGGCACAGATACGCAGTATTTT.

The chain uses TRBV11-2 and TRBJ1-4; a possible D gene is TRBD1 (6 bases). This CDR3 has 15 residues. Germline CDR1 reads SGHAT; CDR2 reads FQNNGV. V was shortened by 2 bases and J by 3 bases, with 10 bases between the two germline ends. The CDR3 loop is CASSLKGEANEKLFF. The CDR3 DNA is TGTGCCAGCAGCTTAAAGGGGGAGGCTAATGAAAAACTGTTTTTT.

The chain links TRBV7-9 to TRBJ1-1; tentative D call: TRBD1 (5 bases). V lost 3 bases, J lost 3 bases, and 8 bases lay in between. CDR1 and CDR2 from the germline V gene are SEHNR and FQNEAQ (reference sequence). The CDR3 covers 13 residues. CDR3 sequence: CASSFSRDTEAFF. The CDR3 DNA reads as TGTGCCAGCAGCTTCAGCAGGGACACTGAAGCTTTCTTT.

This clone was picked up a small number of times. The CDR3 loop is CAITGSGAYNEQFF. Written as DNA, the CDR3 is TGTGCCATCACGGGTTCGGGGGCTTACAATGAGCAGTTCTTC. The chain links TRBV10-3 to TRBJ2-1, with D perhaps matching TRBD1 or TRBD2 (6 bases each). Germline V CDR1 and CDR2: ENHRY, SYGVKD. There are 14 residues in the CDR3. V was shortened by 7 bases and J by 4 bases, with 14 bases between the two germline ends.

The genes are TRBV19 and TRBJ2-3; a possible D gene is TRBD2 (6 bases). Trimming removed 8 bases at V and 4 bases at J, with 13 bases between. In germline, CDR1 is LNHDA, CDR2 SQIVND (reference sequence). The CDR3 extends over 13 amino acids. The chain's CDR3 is CASGASGADTQYF. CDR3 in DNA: TGTGCCAGTGGAGCGTCGGGGGCAGATACGCAGTATTTT.

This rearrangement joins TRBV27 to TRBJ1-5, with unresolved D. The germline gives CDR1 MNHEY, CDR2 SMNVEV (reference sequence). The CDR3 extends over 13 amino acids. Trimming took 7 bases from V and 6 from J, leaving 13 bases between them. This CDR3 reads CASTVVVGQPQHF. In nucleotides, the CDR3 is TGTGCCAGCACCGTAGTCGTCGGTCAGCCCCAGCATTTT.

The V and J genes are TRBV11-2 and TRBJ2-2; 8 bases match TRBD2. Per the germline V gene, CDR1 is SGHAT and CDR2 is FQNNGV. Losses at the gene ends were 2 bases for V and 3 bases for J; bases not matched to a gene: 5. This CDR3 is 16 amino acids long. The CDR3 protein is CASSLRSGSDTGELFF. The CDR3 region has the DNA TGTGCCAGCAGCTTACGGAGCGGGAGTGACACCGGGGAGCTGTTTTTT.

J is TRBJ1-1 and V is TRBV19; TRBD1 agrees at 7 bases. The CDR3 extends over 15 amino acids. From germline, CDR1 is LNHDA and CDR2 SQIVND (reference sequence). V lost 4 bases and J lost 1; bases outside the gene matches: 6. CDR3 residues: CASSKSTGQNTEAFF. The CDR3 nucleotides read TGTGCCAGTAGTAAATCGACAGGGCAGAACACTGAAGCTTTCTTT.

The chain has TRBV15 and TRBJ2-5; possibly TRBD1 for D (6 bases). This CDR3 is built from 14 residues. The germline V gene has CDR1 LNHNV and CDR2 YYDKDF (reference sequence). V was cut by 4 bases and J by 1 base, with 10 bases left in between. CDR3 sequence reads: CATSKYRAQETQYF. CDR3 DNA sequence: TGTGCCACCAGCAAGTACAGGGCCCAAGAGACCCAGTACTTC.

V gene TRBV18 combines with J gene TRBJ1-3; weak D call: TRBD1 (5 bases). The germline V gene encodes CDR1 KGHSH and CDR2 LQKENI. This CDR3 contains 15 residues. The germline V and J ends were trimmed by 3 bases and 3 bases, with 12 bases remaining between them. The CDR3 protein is CASSPETVGGNTIYF. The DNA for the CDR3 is TGTGCCAGCTCACCGGAGACAGTAGGTGGAAACACCATATATTTT.

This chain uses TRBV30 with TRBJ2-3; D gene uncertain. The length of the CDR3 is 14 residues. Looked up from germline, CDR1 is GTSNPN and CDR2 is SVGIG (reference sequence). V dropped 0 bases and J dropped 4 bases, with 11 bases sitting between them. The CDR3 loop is CAWSVRVWSDTQYF. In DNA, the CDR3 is TGTGCCTGGAGTGTTAGGGTATGGTCAGATACGCAGTATTTT.

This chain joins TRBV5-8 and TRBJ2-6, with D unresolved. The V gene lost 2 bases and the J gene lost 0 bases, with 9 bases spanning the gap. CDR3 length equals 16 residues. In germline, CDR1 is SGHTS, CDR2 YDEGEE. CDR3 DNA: TGTGCCAGCAGCTTAGGGCCGTTCTCTGGGGCCAACGTCCTGACTTTC. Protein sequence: CASSLGPFSGANVLTF.

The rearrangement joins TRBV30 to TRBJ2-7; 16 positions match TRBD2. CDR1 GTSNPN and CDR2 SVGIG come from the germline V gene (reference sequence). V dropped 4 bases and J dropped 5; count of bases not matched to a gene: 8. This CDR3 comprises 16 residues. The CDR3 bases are TGTGCCTGGAATAGGGGACTAGCGGGAGGGCTGGACGAGCAGTACTTC. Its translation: CAWNRGLAGGLDEQYF.

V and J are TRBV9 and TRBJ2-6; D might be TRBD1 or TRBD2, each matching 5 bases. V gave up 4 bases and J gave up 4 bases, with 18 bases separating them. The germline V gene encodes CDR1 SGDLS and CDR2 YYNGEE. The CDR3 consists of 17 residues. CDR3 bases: TGTGCCAGCAGCATTGGGACGCTCGTGGGCGGGGCCAACGTCCTGACTTTC. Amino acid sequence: CASSIGTLVGGANVLTF.

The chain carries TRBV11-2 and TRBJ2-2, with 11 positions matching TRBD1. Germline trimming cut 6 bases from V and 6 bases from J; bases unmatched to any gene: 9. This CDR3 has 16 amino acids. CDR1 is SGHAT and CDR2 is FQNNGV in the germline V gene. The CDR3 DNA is TGTGCCAGCAGGCGACCGGGACAGGGGGTTTCCGGGGAGCTGTTTTTT. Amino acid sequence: CASRRPGQGVSGELFF.

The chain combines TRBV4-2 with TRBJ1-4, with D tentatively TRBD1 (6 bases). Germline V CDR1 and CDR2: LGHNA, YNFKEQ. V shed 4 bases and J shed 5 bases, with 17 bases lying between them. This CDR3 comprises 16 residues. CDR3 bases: TGTGCCAGCAGCCGAAATACAGGGCAGGAAAATGAAAAACTGTTTTTT. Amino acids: CASSRNTGQENEKLFF.

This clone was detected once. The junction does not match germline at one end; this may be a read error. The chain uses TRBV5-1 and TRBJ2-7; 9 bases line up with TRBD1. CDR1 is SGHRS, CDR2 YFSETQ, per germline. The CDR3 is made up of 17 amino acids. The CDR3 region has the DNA TGCGCCAGCAGCCCTGCACTCCCGGGACAGGGCTCCCACGAGCAGTACTTC. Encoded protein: CASSPALPGQGSHEQYF.

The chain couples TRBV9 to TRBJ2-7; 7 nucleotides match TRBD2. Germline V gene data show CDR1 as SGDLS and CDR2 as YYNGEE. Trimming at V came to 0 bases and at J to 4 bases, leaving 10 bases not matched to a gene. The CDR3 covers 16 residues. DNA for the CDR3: TGTGCCAGCAGCGTAGGCCCCGTGACCGGGGGGTACGAGCAGTACTTC. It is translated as CASSVGPVTGGYEQYF.

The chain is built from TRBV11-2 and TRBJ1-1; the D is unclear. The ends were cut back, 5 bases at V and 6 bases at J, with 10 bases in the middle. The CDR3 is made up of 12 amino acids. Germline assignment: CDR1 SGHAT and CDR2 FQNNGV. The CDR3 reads CASSVGVAEAFF. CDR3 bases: TGTGCCAGCAGCGTTGGGGTCGCTGAAGCTTTCTTT.

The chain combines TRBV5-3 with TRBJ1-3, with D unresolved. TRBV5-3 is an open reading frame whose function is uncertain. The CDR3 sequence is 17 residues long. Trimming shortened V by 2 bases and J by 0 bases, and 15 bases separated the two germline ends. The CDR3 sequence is CARSFRAGRSSGNTIYF. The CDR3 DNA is TGTGCCAGAAGCTTTCGGGCCGGCAGAAGCTCTGGAAACACCATATATTTT.

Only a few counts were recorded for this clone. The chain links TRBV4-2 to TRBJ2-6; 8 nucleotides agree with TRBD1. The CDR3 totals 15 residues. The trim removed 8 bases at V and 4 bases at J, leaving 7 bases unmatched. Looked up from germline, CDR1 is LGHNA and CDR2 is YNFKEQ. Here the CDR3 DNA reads TGTGCCAGCCTCGACCGGGACAGGGGGGCCAACGTCCTGACTTTC. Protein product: CASLDRDRGANVLTF.

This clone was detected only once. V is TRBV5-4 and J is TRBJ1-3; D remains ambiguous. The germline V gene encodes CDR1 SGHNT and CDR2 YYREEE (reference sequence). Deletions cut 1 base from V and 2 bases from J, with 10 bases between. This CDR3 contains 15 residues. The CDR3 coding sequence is TGTGCCAGCAGCTTGAAACCCAATACTGGAAACACCATATATTTT. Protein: CASSLKPNTGNTIYF.

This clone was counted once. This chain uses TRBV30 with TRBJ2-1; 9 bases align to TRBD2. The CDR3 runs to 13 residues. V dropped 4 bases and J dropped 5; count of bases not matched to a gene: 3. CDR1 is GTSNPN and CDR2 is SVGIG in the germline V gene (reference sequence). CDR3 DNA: TGTGCCTGGATGCAGCGGGAGGACAATGAGCAGTTCTTC. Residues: CAWMQREDNEQFF.